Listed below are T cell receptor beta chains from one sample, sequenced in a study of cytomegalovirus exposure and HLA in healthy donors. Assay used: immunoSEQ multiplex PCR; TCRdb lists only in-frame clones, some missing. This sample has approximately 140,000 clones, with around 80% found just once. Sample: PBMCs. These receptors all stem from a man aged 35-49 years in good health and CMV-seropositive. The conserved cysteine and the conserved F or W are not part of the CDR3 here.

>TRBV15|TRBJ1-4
ATSRPPPHRAWRYHEKLF
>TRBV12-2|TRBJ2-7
ASRPGQASYEQY
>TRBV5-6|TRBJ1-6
ASSLAGGRGNSPLH
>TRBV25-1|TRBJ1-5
ASSERYSNQPQH
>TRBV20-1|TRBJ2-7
SADSSYEQY
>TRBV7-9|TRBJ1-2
ASSLQGAIDGYT
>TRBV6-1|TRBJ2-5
ASSEPAGGAETQY
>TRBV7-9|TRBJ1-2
ASTQGSYGYT
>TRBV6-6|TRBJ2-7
ATKRQANRHEQY
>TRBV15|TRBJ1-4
ATSRGGHRGPWEKLF
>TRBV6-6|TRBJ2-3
ASSYSGGGADTQY
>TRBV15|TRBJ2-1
ATATGSGSREQF
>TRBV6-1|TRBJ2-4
ASSEGPGTKNSQY
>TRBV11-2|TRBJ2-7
ASSPGGTGGAYEQY
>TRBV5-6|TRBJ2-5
ASSFRTGGRETQY
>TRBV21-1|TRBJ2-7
ASSLAGWVTYEQY
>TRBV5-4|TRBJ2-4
ASSRGQGLAKNIQY
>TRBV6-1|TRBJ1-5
ASSAHQVAQH
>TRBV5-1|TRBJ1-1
ASSSMGQGGTEAF
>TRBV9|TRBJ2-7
ASSVGAQSSYEQY
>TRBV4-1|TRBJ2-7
ASSLSGPTPYEQY
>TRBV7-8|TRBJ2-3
ATGGNGAQY
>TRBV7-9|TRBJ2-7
ASSQQGGVSEQY
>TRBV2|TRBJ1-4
ASSPLRSITNEKLF
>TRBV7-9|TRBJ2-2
SSSVLPGLAGVTGELF
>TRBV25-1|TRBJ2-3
ASSRDRGLTDTQY
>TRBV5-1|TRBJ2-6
ASSLGGSGANVLT
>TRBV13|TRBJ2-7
ASSFLGQGRDEQY
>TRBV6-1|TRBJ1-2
ASSDSAGGNYGYT
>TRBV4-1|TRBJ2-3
ASSRTGGTDTQY
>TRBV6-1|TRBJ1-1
ASSEAGGNTEAF
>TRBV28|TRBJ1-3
ASSLWRGGPGNTIY
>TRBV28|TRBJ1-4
ASNQGDSGSFGKLF
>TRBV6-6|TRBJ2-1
ASSPGRSYNEQF
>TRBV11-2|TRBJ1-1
ASSSTRGTEAF
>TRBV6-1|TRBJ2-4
ASILGTGEAISEY
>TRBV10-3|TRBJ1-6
AISGTEDSPLH
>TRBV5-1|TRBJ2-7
ASSLVTGGSYEQY
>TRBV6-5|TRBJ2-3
ASSSYALAGEY
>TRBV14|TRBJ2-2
ASSLAAVTGELF
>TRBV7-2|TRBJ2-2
ASSLRGFNTGELF
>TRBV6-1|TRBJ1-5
ASSEGGREPQH
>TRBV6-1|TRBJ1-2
ASSELGGYYGYT
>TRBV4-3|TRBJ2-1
ASSQRLTRPYNEQF
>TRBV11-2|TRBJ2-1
ASSPRTSGYNEQF
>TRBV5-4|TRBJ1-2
ASRDEAGQGRGYT
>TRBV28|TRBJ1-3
ASSTSSGLGNTIY
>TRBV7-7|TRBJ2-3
ASSATSGTDTQY
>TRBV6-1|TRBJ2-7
ASSEAWTGPYEQY
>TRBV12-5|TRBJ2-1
ASGSSTSGRSHNEQF
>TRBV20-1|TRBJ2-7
SAARSYEQY
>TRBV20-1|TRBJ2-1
SARFGGVKF
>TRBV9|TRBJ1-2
ASSVGDSGYGYT
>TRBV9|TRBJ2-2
ASSARDRVVAGELF
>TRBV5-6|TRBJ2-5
ASSWPEGNLQETQY
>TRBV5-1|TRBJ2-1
ASSPPSDEQF
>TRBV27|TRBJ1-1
ASSPRVITDSNTEAF
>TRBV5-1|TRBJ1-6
ASSLGDVNSPLH